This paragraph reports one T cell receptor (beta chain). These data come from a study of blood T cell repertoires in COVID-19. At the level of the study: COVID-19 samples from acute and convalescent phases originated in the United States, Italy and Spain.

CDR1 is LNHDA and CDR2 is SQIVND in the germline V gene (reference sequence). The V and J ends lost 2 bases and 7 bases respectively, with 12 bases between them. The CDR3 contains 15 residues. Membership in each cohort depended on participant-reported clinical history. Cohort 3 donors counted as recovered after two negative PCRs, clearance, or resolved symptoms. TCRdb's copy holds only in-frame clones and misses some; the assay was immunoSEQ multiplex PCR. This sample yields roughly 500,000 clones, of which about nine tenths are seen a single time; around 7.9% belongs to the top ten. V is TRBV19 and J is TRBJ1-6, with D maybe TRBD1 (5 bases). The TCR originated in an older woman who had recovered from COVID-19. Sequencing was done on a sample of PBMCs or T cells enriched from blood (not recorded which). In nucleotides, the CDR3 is TGTGCCAGTAGTATATGGCCAGGGTGGAATTCACCCCTCCACTTT. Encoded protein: CASSIWPGWNSPLHF.